The rows below give T cell receptor beta chains drawn from one sample of a study of blood T cells in healthy people across ages. TCRdb re-called the 5' RACE reads through MiXCR, storing one row per CDR3 protein. This sample has roughly 640,000 distinct CDR3 sequences, with about 30% found just once. Input material: blood. The source is an elderly woman in good health. CDR3s include the opening cysteine and the closing phenylalanine or tryptophan. Fields, in order: clone size, D gene, J gene, V gene, CDR3 DNA, CDR3 protein. D genes are given only for firm matches. Size is stated for part of the rows, as once, few or many counts, or as a class when the clone is expanded.

clone_size: -; d_call: -; j_call: TRBJ2-1; v_call: TRBV27; cdr3_nt: TGTGCCAGCAGCCGTCCGGGACACGACTACAATGAGCAGTTCTTC; cdr3_aa: CASSRPGHDYNEQFF
clone_size: -; d_call: -; j_call: TRBJ1-3; v_call: TRBV6-2/TRBV6-3; cdr3_nt: TGTGCCAGCAGTTCGGGACGGATCTCTGGAAACACCATATATTTT; cdr3_aa: CASSSGRISGNTIYF
clone_size: -; d_call: -; j_call: TRBJ1-1; v_call: TRBV6-1; cdr3_nt: TGTGCCAGCGCTCGTTGGAGGGAAAACACTGAAGCTTTCTTT; cdr3_aa: CASARWRENTEAFF
clone_size: many; d_call: TRBD1; j_call: TRBJ1-5; v_call: TRBV6-2/TRBV6-3; cdr3_nt: TGTGCCAGCAGAAACCCCGGCGGGACAGGGGGCGGACAGCCCCAGCATTTT; cdr3_aa: CASRNPGGTGGGQPQHF
clone_size: many; d_call: -; j_call: TRBJ2-2; v_call: TRBV9; cdr3_nt: TGTGCCAGCAGCCAAAGGACGGACACCGGGGAGCTGTTTTTT; cdr3_aa: CASSQRTDTGELFF
clone_size: -; d_call: TRBD1; j_call: TRBJ2-7; v_call: TRBV6-6; cdr3_nt: TGTGCCAGCAGTTACTCTCGTGGGACAGCTGTGGCCGAGCAGTACTTC; cdr3_aa: CASSYSRGTAVAEQYF
clone_size: -; d_call: TRBD1; j_call: TRBJ1-1; v_call: TRBV12-3/TRBV12-4; cdr3_nt: TGTGCCAGCAGTCCCCGGGACAGGGGATTTCGAATGAGCACTGAAGCTTTCTTT; cdr3_aa: CASSPRDRGFRMSTEAFF
clone_size: once; d_call: -; j_call: TRBJ2-7; v_call: TRBV7-2; cdr3_nt: TGTGCCAGCAGCTTAGGACTGAAACGGTACGAGCAGTACTTC; cdr3_aa: CASSLGLKRYEQYF
clone_size: many; d_call: TRBD1; j_call: TRBJ2-1; v_call: TRBV30; cdr3_nt: TGTGCCTGGAGCGCGGACAGGGGGAAAAACAATGAGCAGTTCTTC; cdr3_aa: CAWSADRGKNNEQFF
clone_size: few; d_call: -; j_call: TRBJ1-2; v_call: TRBV5-1; cdr3_nt: TGCGCCAGCAGCTTGGTGGGTGGGCCTCAAGCTAACTATGGCTACACCTTC; cdr3_aa: CASSLVGGPQANYGYTF